A single sample is the source of the 12 T cell receptor beta chains below, sequenced in a study of regulatory T cells in long-lasting Graves disease. Construction of TCR beta libraries relied on iRepertoire HTBI primers and on Arm-PCR targeting CDR3 regions. TCRdb reanalysed the multiplex PCR reads using MiXCR and keeps one entry per CDR3 protein. The data show about 240,000 distinct CDR3 sequences, with roughly 21% seen just once and around 14% held by the top ten. Noted time point: newly diagnosed GD, antithyroid drugs for less than 3 months. The authors made the TCR library using RNA they extracted from PBMCs. The sample in question was peripheral blood mononuclear cells (PBMCs), obtained at new diagnosis, from a patient treated with antithyroid drugs. The receptor source for this set is a female donor with Graves disease.

The chain is built from TRBV6-1 and TRBJ2-5; the match to TRBD1 covers 8 bases. The germline V gene encodes CDR1 MNHNS and CDR2 SASEGT. The V gene end was trimmed by 6 bases and the J gene end by 1 base; junction bases not matched to a gene: 7. This CDR3 is 15 amino acids long. The CDR3 DNA sequence: TGTGCCAGCAGCCAAGGACAGGGCCTCCAAGAGACCCAGTACTTC. Its translation is CASSQGQGLQETQYF.

This chain joins TRBV5-1 and TRBJ1-6, with D perhaps TRBD1 (6 bases). Trimming took off 0 bases at V and 5 bases at J, with 15 bases between the two ends. This CDR3 region has 17 residues. CDR1 and CDR2 (germline): SGHRS, YFSETQ. For the CDR3, the DNA is TGCGCCAGCAGCTTGGCCCCGGGGGCGACTGATAATTCACCCCTCCACTTT. This sequence encodes CASSLAPGATDNSPLHF.

This clonotype was observed at least ten times. This chain joins TRBV4-1 and TRBJ1-1, with D possibly matching TRBD1 (5 bases). V lost 2 bases and J lost 0, with 10 bases in between. The CDR3 is 15 residues long. Germline CDR1 and CDR2: MGHRA and YSYEKL. The CDR3 nucleotides are TGCGCCAGCAGCCAAAGGGCAGGGCTGAACACTGAAGCTTTCTTT. It encodes CASSQRAGLNTEAFF.

The chain combines TRBV3-1 with TRBJ2-1; TRBD2 agrees at 7 bases. The J call may be incorrect, as the DNA end agrees better with TRBJ2-3. Germline-derived CDR1 and CDR2 are LGHDT and YNNKEL (reference sequence). The CDR3 length is 16 residues. CDR3 bases: TGTGCCAGCAGCCAAGGGGCAGGACAAGTGACGGGAGGGCAGTATTTT. It encodes CASSQGAGQVTGGQYF.

V usage is TRBV18 and J usage is TRBJ1-1; D gene unclear. The CDR3 runs to 15 residues. In germline, CDR1 is KGHSH, CDR2 LQKENI. Between the trimmed V and J ends, which lost 0 bases and 1 base, there was a span of 9 bases. Here the CDR3 DNA reads TGTGCCAGCTCACCACCTTCCCAAACGAACACTGAAGCTTTCTTT. Translating gives CASSPPSQTNTEAFF. Together with reference TRBV18 and TRBJ1-1, the CDR3 gives the full variable domain: NAGVMQNPRHLVRRRGQEARLRCSPMKGHSHVYWYRQLPEEGLKFMVYLQKENIIDESGMPKERFSAEFPKEGPSILRIQQVVRGDSAAYFCASSPPSQTNTEAFFGQGTRLTVV.

This clonotype was recorded at least ten times. The chain is built from TRBV6-1 and TRBJ2-1, with D possibly being TRBD1 (6 bases). V lost 7 bases and J lost 3, with 16 bases in between. The CDR3 loop spans 15 amino acids. Per the germline V gene, CDR1 is MNHNS and CDR2 is SASEGT. The CDR3 sequence is CASTVGTTRYNEQFF. DNA of the CDR3: TGTGCCAGCACCGTAGGGACAACTCGCTACAATGAGCAGTTCTTC.

This clonotype was seen many times. V gene TRBV7-9 combines with J gene TRBJ2-2; D possibly corresponds to TRBD2 (6 bases). This CDR3 spans 14 amino acids. V shed 4 bases and J shed 8 bases, with 14 bases lying between them. From germline, CDR1 is SEHNR and CDR2 FQNEAQ (reference sequence). CDR3 nucleotide sequence: TGTGCCAGCAGCTATGACGGGAGACCGGGGGAGCTGTTTTTT. Protein sequence: CASSYDGRPGELFF.

As concerns this clonotype: A read error may be the cause here, since a much bigger clone is one base away. The chain is built from TRBV5-4 and TRBJ2-2; 9 bases line up with TRBD1. Germline V gene lookup returns CDR1 SGHNT and CDR2 YYREEE (reference sequence). The CDR3 is 16 residues long. CDR3 loop: CASSPGQGTNTRELFF. The CDR3 nucleotides read TGTGCCAGCAGCCCAGGACAGGGGACGAACACCCGGGAGCTGTTTTTT. Full variable domain (outside the CDR3, taken from reference TRBV5-4 and TRBJ2-2): ETGVTQSPTHLIKTRGQQVTLRCSSQSGHNTVSWYQQALGQGPQFIFQYYREEENGRGNFPPRFSGLQFPNYSSELNVNALELDDSALYLCASSPGQGTNTRELFFGEGSRLTVL.

With regard to this clonotype: It may be a read error: a sequence one base away is much more abundant. The rearrangement links TRBV4-1 to TRBJ1-2; D is possibly TRBD1 (6 bases). CDR3 length: 16 amino acids. The germline gives CDR1 MGHRA, CDR2 YSYEKL. The CDR3: CASSQEQTGSAYGYAF. CDR3 DNA: TGCGCCAGCAGCCAAGAGCAAACAGGGAGTGCGTATGGCTACGCCTTC.

The chain carries TRBV15 and TRBJ2-1; D is undetermined. Trimming stripped 0 bases from V and 4 bases from J, with 4 bases between. CDR1 is LNHNV, CDR2 YYDKDF, per germline (reference sequence). CDR3 size: 13 residues. CDR3 nucleotide sequence: TGTGCCACCAGCAGAGATAGATACAATGAGCAGTTCTTC. Amino acid sequence: CATSRDRYNEQFF. Combining the CDR3 with reference TRBV15 and TRBJ2-1 gives the whole variable domain DAMVIQNPRYQVTQFGKPVTLSCSQTLNHNVMYWYQQKSSQAPKLLFHYYDKDFNNEADTPDNFQSRRPNTSFCFLDIRSPGLGDTAMYLCATSRDRYNEQFFGPGTRLTVL.

This clonotype was found many times. The rearrangement links TRBV3-1 to TRBJ2-1; 7 bases fit TRBD2. J was trimmed by 8 bases and V by 6 bases; bases with no gene match: 7. The CDR3 length is 13 residues. CDR1 and CDR2 (germline): LGHDT, YNNKEL (reference sequence). The CDR3 loop is CASRPRLAHEQFF. The DNA of the CDR3 is TGTGCCAGCAGACCCCGACTAGCCCATGAGCAGTTCTTC.

This clonotype came up many times. The CDR3 here is CAISEAGLAGEETQYF. In nucleotides, the CDR3 is TGTGCCATCAGTGAGGCCGGACTAGCGGGGGAAGAGACCCAGTACTTC. The J gene is TRBJ2-5, the V gene TRBV10-3; 13 nucleotides match TRBD2. The CDR3 loop spans 16 amino acids. The V and J ends lost 2 bases and 3 bases, in that order; junction bases with no gene match: 3. CDR1 and CDR2 (germline): ENHRY, SYGVKD.